This is a list of T cell receptor beta chains from one sample in a study of blood T cell repertoires in COVID-19. Repertoires were generated with immunoSEQ multiplex PCR, while TCRdb's copy carries only in-frame clones and drops some. The profile shows approximately 100,000 clones, 85% of them singletons. Sequenced material: peripheral blood. The receptor set was obtained from a human donor in a cohort sampled during active COVID-19. Each CDR3 is given without its conserved first and last residue. Each record gives: V gene, J gene, clone size, CDR3 protein. Clone size is given for some rows only: seen once, a few or many times, or a class if the clone is expanded.

v_gene: TRBV4-2
j_gene: TRBJ2-5
abundance: NA
CDR3aa: ASSQDGQWGNY

v_gene: TRBV20-1
j_gene: TRBJ2-5
abundance: NA
CDR3aa: SASLSRETQY

v_gene: TRBV5-6
j_gene: TRBJ2-3
abundance: NA
CDR3aa: ASSLYRGGSTDTQY

v_gene: TRBV6-5
j_gene: TRBJ1-5
abundance: NA
CDR3aa: ASSPFRTDQPQH

v_gene: TRBV28
j_gene: TRBJ2-4
abundance: few
CDR3aa: ASSSSGTGENIQY

v_gene: TRBV12-3/TRBV12-4
j_gene: TRBJ1-2
abundance: NA
CDR3aa: ASSLVGGGYT

v_gene: TRBV5-5
j_gene: TRBJ2-7
abundance: once
CDR3aa: ASSRSGVTVYEQY

v_gene: TRBV9
j_gene: TRBJ2-7
abundance: NA
CDR3aa: ASSPPPGTGAGEQY

v_gene: TRBV5-1
j_gene: TRBJ1-1
abundance: NA
CDR3aa: ASRLGENTEAF

v_gene: TRBV21-1
j_gene: TRBJ1-1
abundance: NA
CDR3aa: ASSKARQAIEAF

v_gene: TRBV30
j_gene: TRBJ2-5
abundance: NA
CDR3aa: AWREGQGQRTQY

v_gene: TRBV6-5
j_gene: TRBJ1-2
abundance: NA
CDR3aa: ASSYPGVDGYT

v_gene: TRBV10-3
j_gene: TRBJ2-1
abundance: NA
CDR3aa: AIKTTAGVWNEQF

v_gene: TRBV27
j_gene: TRBJ2-7
abundance: NA
CDR3aa: ASSLFPSGTHEQY

v_gene: TRBV4-2
j_gene: TRBJ2-2
abundance: NA
CDR3aa: ASSQVGGTGVTGELF

v_gene: TRBV5-1
j_gene: TRBJ2-7
abundance: once
CDR3aa: ASSLSPGGVYEQY

v_gene: TRBV5-1
j_gene: TRBJ1-1
abundance: NA
CDR3aa: ASSLTGAGPMNTEAF

v_gene: TRBV11-1
j_gene: TRBJ2-5
abundance: NA
CDR3aa: ASSPSGSFQETQY

v_gene: TRBV29-1
j_gene: TRBJ1-2
abundance: NA
CDR3aa: SVFAGDGDGYT

v_gene: TRBV18
j_gene: TRBJ2-5
abundance: NA
CDR3aa: ASSPRSGEVTQY

v_gene: TRBV4-2
j_gene: TRBJ2-3
abundance: NA
CDR3aa: ASSQVGTGGTDTQY

v_gene: TRBV29-1
j_gene: TRBJ1-2
abundance: NA
CDR3aa: SVVSQMNYGYT

v_gene: TRBV6-5
j_gene: TRBJ1-4
abundance: NA
CDR3aa: ASSPDRGYEKLF

v_gene: TRBV19
j_gene: TRBJ2-7
abundance: once
CDR3aa: ASSRKALRTGGMYEQY

v_gene: TRBV28
j_gene: TRBJ2-7
abundance: many
CDR3aa: ASSSGGQGSYEQY

v_gene: TRBV24-1
j_gene: TRBJ2-3
abundance: NA
CDR3aa: ATSRPGQPDTQY

v_gene: TRBV15
j_gene: TRBJ1-1
abundance: NA
CDR3aa: ATSRDYGEANTEAF

v_gene: TRBV7-9
j_gene: TRBJ2-1
abundance: NA
CDR3aa: ASSFETSGNEQF

v_gene: TRBV13
j_gene: TRBJ1-2
abundance: NA
CDR3aa: ASSPGGHYGYT

v_gene: TRBV5-5
j_gene: TRBJ1-2
abundance: once
CDR3aa: ASSLQGGYGYT

v_gene: TRBV28
j_gene: TRBJ1-1
abundance: NA
CDR3aa: ASSWAAPPEGNTEAF

v_gene: TRBV11-2
j_gene: TRBJ2-7
abundance: NA
CDR3aa: ASSLPGLAAGEQY

v_gene: TRBV11-2
j_gene: TRBJ2-3
abundance: NA
CDR3aa: ASTHPGLAGASDTQY

v_gene: TRBV5-1
j_gene: TRBJ2-7
abundance: NA
CDR3aa: ASSTWTGTSYEQY

v_gene: TRBV5-1
j_gene: TRBJ2-7
abundance: NA
CDR3aa: ASSLALAQSYEQY

v_gene: TRBV9
j_gene: TRBJ2-5
abundance: NA
CDR3aa: ASSVGSGNQETQY

v_gene: TRBV2
j_gene: TRBJ1-2
abundance: NA
CDR3aa: ASSDAAAYGYT

v_gene: TRBV5-1
j_gene: TRBJ2-3
abundance: NA
CDR3aa: ASSSGLAGGNARTDTQY

v_gene: TRBV19
j_gene: TRBJ2-3
abundance: NA
CDR3aa: ASSIPPSGNGINTQY

v_gene: TRBV28
j_gene: TRBJ1-3
abundance: NA
CDR3aa: ASLPPGGRSGNTIY

v_gene: TRBV7-2
j_gene: TRBJ1-2
abundance: few
CDR3aa: ASSLGPHGYT

v_gene: TRBV3-1/TRBV3-2
j_gene: TRBJ2-5
abundance: once
CDR3aa: ASSLISGRGQETQY

v_gene: TRBV9
j_gene: TRBJ2-3
abundance: NA
CDR3aa: ASSLAGRSSTDTQY

v_gene: TRBV2
j_gene: TRBJ2-2
abundance: NA
CDR3aa: ASRGDSGGTGELF

v_gene: TRBV7-8
j_gene: NA
abundance: NA
CDR3aa: ASSFTSGVTYEQY

v_gene: TRBV24-1
j_gene: TRBJ1-5
abundance: few
CDR3aa: ATSDSGGRPQH

v_gene: TRBV4-3
j_gene: TRBJ1-5
abundance: NA
CDR3aa: ASSQVPGFNQPQH

v_gene: TRBV19
j_gene: TRBJ1-1
abundance: NA
CDR3aa: ASRRGEPLNTEAF

v_gene: TRBV5-1
j_gene: TRBJ2-2
abundance: NA
CDR3aa: ASSLDGFRTGELF

v_gene: TRBV15
j_gene: TRBJ1-2
abundance: NA
CDR3aa: ATSPTGAYGYT

v_gene: TRBV28
j_gene: TRBJ2-7
abundance: NA
CDR3aa: ASSSMTSANSYEQY

v_gene: TRBV18
j_gene: TRBJ1-5
abundance: NA
CDR3aa: ASSTGAGQGLGQPQH

v_gene: TRBV5-4
j_gene: TRBJ2-7
abundance: NA
CDR3aa: ASTNRGQGVYYYEQY